This is a list of T cell receptor beta chains from one sample in a study of immune evolution from preneoplasia to lung adenocarcinoma. The repertoire was sequenced with immunoSEQ multiplex PCR; TCRdb's copy has only in-frame clones and lacks some. The repertoire holds 4,500 to 7,000 clones, around 74% seen once, with 20% to 25% in the top ten. Sample: FFPE adjacent normal lung tissue. The source is an older person with lung adenocarcinoma. Both conserved end residues are part of each CDR3. Each record gives: D gene, J gene, clone size, V gene, CDR3 DNA, CDR3 protein. A D gene is named only where the DNA matches it firmly. Size values are once, few and many counts, or a class for expanded clones, and some rows have none.

>NA|TRBJ1-2|NA|TRBV29-1
TGCAGCGTTCACCGACAGGAGACCTATGGCTACACCTTC
CSVHRQETYGYTF
>TRBD1|TRBJ2-5|NA|TRBV11-2
TGTGCCAGCAGCCCTACCGGGACAGGGAGAGGGACCCAGTACTTC
CASSPTGTGRGTQYF
>NA|TRBJ1-1|few|TRBV11-2
TGTGCCAGCAGCTTTGGAGGGGACCTCACTGAAGCTTTCTTT
CASSFGGDLTEAFF
>TRBD2|TRBJ2-7|NA|TRBV6-9
TGTGCCAGCAGCCGAGCTAGCGGGGGTCACGAGCAGTACTTC
CASSRASGGHEQYF
>TRBD1|TRBJ2-1|NA|TRBV6-5
TGTGCCAGCAGTTACACCAGGGGGCCGTACAATGAGCAGTTCTTC
CASSYTRGPYNEQFF
>NA|TRBJ1-1|NA|TRBV6-5
TGTGCCAGCAGGAACGATGCCAACACTGAAGCTTTCTTT
CASRNDANTEAFF
>NA|TRBJ2-7|NA|TRBV7-2
TGTGCCAGCAGCTTACAACTAGACCTCTACGAGCAGTACTTC
CASSLQLDLYEQYF
>NA|TRBJ2-5|NA|TRBV30
TGTGCCTGGAATCAGGGTCTGGGCGAAGAGACCCAGTACTTC
CAWNQGLGEETQYF
>TRBD2|TRBJ2-7|once|TRBV11-3
TGTGCCAGCAGCTTAGATGCGGGGGGGGGCTACGAGCAGTACTTC
CASSLDAGGGYEQYF
>TRBD1|TRBJ2-5|NA|TRBV4-3
TGCGCCAGCAGCCAAGATTTCGCGTTGGACAGGGTTGATCAAGAGACCCAGTACTTC
CASSQDFALDRVDQETQYF
>TRBD2|TRBJ2-1|NA|TRBV19
TGTGCCAGTAGTCTACAACTAGCGGGGGGCGATGAGCAGTTCTTC
CASSLQLAGGDEQFF
>NA|TRBJ1-1|few|TRBV28
TGTGCCAGCAGCCCCGGGTGGGGGGCAAACACTGAAGCTTTCTTT
CASSPGWGANTEAFF
>NA|TRBJ2-7|NA|TRBV7-9
TGTGCCAGCAGTCCCATCGACGAGCAGTACTTC
CASSPIDEQYF
>NA|TRBJ1-2|NA|TRBV7-2
TGTGCCAGCAGCCCTTCTCCGGGGACATTCGATGGCTACACCTTC
CASSPSPGTFDGYTF
>NA|TRBJ1-1|NA|TRBV7-9
TGTGCCAGCAGCTTACGGGGGGAAACTGAAGCTTTCTTT
CASSLRGETEAFF
>NA|TRBJ2-1|NA|TRBV28
TGTGCCAGCACCCTAAGAGCTGGGGATGAGCAGTTCTTC
CASTLRAGDEQFF
>NA|TRBJ1-2|few|TRBV4-2
TGTGCCAGCAGCCAAGAAATTGCGGGCAGACGGGGCAGTCGTTACACCTTC
CASSQEIAGRRGSRYTF
>NA|TRBJ1-5|NA|TRBV27
TGTGCCAGCAGTTTGACCTCGGCAGGCCGAGATCAGCCCCAGCATTTT
CASSLTSAGRDQPQHF
>NA|TRBJ2-3|NA|TRBV5-4
TGTGCCAGCAGCTTCCAGGAAGGCGATACGCAGTATTTT
CASSFQEGDTQYF
>NA|TRBJ1-3|NA|TRBV11-2
TGTGCCAGCAGCTTACCAGCTGGAAACACCATATATTTT
CASSLPAGNTIYF
>NA|TRBJ2-3|NA|TRBV29-1
TGCAGCGTTACAGACTGGGGGGGCACAGATACGCAGTATTTT
CSVTDWGGTDTQYF
>TRBD1|TRBJ2-7|NA|TRBV10-3
TGTGCCATCAGTGCCGGACAGGGCGAAAGCTCCTACGAGCAGTACTTC
CAISAGQGESSYEQYF
>TRBD1|TRBJ2-1|NA|TRBV4-1
TGCGCCAGCAGCCGGCGGACAGGGCTGGGACAGCAGTTCTTC
CASSRRTGLGQQFF
>TRBD1|TRBJ1-1|NA|TRBV18
TGTGCCAGCTCACCGACAGGGAGTAGCACTGAAGCTTTCTTT
CASSPTGSSTEAFF
>TRBD1|TRBJ1-2|NA|TRBV6-7
TGTGCCAAAAACCAGGACAGGGGAGCCCATAACTATGGCTACACCTTC
CAKNQDRGAHNYGYTF
>TRBD2|TRBJ2-1|NA|TRBV4-3
TGCGCCAGCAGCCAAGGGTACGGGTTGGGAGGGAATGAGCAGTTCTTC
CASSQGYGLGGNEQFF
>NA|TRBJ1-4|NA|TRBV21-1
TGTGCCAGCAGAGATAACAGGGGCTCCACAAATGAAAAACTGTTTTTT
CASRDNRGSTNEKLFF
>NA|TRBJ1-6|NA|TRBV7-2
TGTGCCAGCAGCTTAGTGGGTTCACCCCTCCACTTT
CASSLVGSPLHF
>NA|TRBJ2-2|NA|TRBV19
TGTGCCAGTAGTATCTCCCGGAACACCGGGGAGCTGTTTTTT
CASSISRNTGELFF
>NA|TRBJ1-2|NA|TRBV4-1
NA
CASSTSTVQLYGYTF
>TRBD2|TRBJ2-2|NA|TRBV4-3
TGCGCCAGCAGCCAAGACGGGGTAGCGGGGTCATACACCGGGGAGCTGTTTTTT
CASSQDGVAGSYTGELFF
>NA|TRBJ2-6|NA|TRBV1
TGCACCAGCAGATGGGATCGGGCCAACGTCCTGACTTTC
CTSRWDRANVLTF
>NA|TRBJ2-1|few|TRBV7-3
TGTGCCAGCAGCTTAAATGGGTTGAATGAGCAGTTCTTC
CASSLNGLNEQFF
>TRBD1|TRBJ1-3|NA|TRBV4-3
TGCGCCAGCAGCTCATCCGGGACAGGGTTAGGAAACACCATATATTTT
CASSSSGTGLGNTIYF
>NA|TRBJ2-6|NA|TRBV4-3
TGCGCCAGCAGCCAAGCCGGGGAGTTTGAGGCCAACGTCCTGACTTTC
CASSQAGEFEANVLTF
>NA|TRBJ2-7|NA|TRBV7-9
TGTGCCAGCAGCTTAACCAGGGGAAACTCCTACGAGCAGTACTTC
CASSLTRGNSYEQYF
>NA|TRBJ1-2|NA|TRBV19
TGTGCCAGTAGTGGATACCGGGACCCTTTCAGCTACACCTTC
CASSGYRDPFSYTF
>TRBD2|TRBJ2-3|NA|TRBV4-1
TGCGCCAGCAGCCAAGCTACCGGGGGGGCCCTTGGAGGAGATACGCAGTATTTT
CASSQATGGALGGDTQYF
>TRBD1|TRBJ2-7|NA|TRBV5-1
TGCGCCAGCAGCCCATTAGGGACAGGGAACTCCTACGAGCAGTACTTC
CASSPLGTGNSYEQYF
>NA|TRBJ2-7|NA|TRBV11-3
TGTGCCAGCAGCCTAGACAGTTCCTACGAGCAGTACTTC
CASSLDSSYEQYF
>NA|TRBJ1-4|medium-sized|TRBV2
TGTGCCAGCAGTGATGACAGAAGAGATGAAAAACTGTTTTTT
CASSDDRRDEKLFF